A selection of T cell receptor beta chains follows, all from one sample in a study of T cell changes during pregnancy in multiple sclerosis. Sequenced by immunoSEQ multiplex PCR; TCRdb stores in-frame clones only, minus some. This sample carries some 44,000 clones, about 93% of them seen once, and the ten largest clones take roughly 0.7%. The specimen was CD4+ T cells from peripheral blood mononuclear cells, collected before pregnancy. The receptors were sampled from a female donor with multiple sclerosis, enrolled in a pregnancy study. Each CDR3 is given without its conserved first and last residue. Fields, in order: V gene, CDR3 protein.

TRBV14	ASSHLTVEKLF
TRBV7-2	ASSWTSGAQETQY
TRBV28	ASSFSTGTDMGNIQY
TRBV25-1	ASSELDYPDTQY
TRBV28	ASSGPGERYGYT
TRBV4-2	ASSQAGGDQPQH
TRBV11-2	ASSSLRSGANVLT
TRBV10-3	AIRDRVGNYGYT
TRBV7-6	ASSLGQGAQETQY
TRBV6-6	ASKFLAGEYEQY
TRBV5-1	ASSFDRDRAYEQY
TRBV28	ASRWGRANYGYT
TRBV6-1	ASSEYGNTIY
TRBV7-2	ASSPERRETQY
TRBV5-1	ASSFAARDEQF
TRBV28	ASSLTGQAKETQY
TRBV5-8	ASSLLISAANNNEQF
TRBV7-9	ASSLDKGASGVTDTQY
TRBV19	ASSIVGQSAQPQH
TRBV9	ASSVGAAGGPGEQF
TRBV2	ASSGTRPSEQY
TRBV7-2	ASSLLTGGGTEAF